This T cell receptor (beta chain) was obtained from a study of T cells in tuberculosis. Study at large: Within 7 days of starting treatment, or before, PBMC were stored.

Study-wide results and caveats: Active tuberculosis patients had shorter CDR3-alpha; the beta difference was nonsignificant. Cases with active tuberculosis were adults, while controls were adolescents.

The sample's time point: new active TB diagnosis, blood taken before or within 7 days of starting treatment. Assay: immunoSEQ multiplex PCR; the TCRdb copy retains only in-frame clones and omits some. The sample lists roughly 34,000 clones; roughly nine tenths were seen once. This clone is termed medium-sized (0.01 to 0.1%). As yet, its antigen is unknown. Other DNA variants within this sample encode the same CDR3. CDR3 length: 12 residues. The germline V and J ends were trimmed by 3 bases and 8 bases, with 10 bases remaining between them. Germline values: CDR1 LNHDA, CDR2 SQIVND (reference sequence). The J gene is TRBJ1-2, the V gene TRBV19; D call uncertain. This receptor was taken from an adult with tuberculosis. The sequencing used PBMCs, collected at tuberculosis diagnosis. CDR3 loop: CASSIREDGYTF. The DNA for the CDR3 is TGTGCCAGTAGTATCCGGGAGGACGGCTACACCTTC.